The subject of this entry is one TCR beta chain. The CDR3 has 15 amino acids. Germline V gene lookup returns CDR1 LNHDA and CDR2 SQIVND (reference sequence). The ends were cut back, 8 bases at V and 10 bases at J, with 24 bases in the middle. Clones were read by immunoSEQ multiplex PCR, and TCRdb kept only the in-frame ones, dropping some. This table holds fewer than 300,000 clones, around 85% found once. This record belongs to a study of blood T cell repertoires in COVID-19. The TCR was taken from a woman aged 45-59 years who had recovered from COVID-19. Sequencing input: PBMCs or T cells enriched from blood (not recorded which). V gene TRBV19 combines with J gene TRBJ2-1; weak D call: TRBD1 (6 bases). The CDR3 region is CASDTGTNLNGEQFF. For the CDR3, the DNA is TGTGCCAGTGATACCGGGACAAACCTCAATGGAGAGCAGTTCTTC.